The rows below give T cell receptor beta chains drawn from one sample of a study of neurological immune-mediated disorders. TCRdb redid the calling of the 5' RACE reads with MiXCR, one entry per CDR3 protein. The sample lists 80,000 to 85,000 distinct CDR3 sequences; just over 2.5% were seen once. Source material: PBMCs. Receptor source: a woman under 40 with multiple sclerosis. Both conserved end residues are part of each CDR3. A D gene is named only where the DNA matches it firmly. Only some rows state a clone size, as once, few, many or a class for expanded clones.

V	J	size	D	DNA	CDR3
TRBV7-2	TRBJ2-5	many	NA	TGTGCCAGCAGCTTAGAACGGGAGTGGGAGACCCAGTACTTC	CASSLEREWETQYF
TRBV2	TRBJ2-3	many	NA	TGTGCCAGCAAAAGAGGGGATAGCACAGATACGCAGTATTTT	CASKRGDSTDTQYF
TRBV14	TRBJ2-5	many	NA	TGTGCCAGCAGCCACAGCCAGAGGACAGAGACCCAGTACTTC	CASSHSQRTETQYF
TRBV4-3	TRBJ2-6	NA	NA	TGCGCCAGCAGCCAAGAAGGCCAGGGGCTGAGTGGGGCCAACGTCCTGACTTTC	CASSQEGQGLSGANVLTF
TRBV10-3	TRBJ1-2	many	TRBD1	TGTGCCATCAGGGACAGGGTCGACGATGGCTACACCTTC	CAIRDRVDDGYTF
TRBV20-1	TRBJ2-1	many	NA	TGCAGTGTGACCGTCTACTCCCATGAGCAGTTCTTC	CSVTVYSHEQFF
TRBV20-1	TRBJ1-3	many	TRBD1	TGCAGTGCTAGCCGGACAGGGGATGGAAACACCATATATTTT	CSASRTGDGNTIYF
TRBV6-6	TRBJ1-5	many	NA	TGTGCCAGCAGTTCCGAGACAATATTCAATCAGCCCCAGCATTTT	CASSSETIFNQPQHF
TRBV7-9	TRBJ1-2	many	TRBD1	TGTGCCAGCAGCTTAACCCGCGAGACAGGGGCTGGCTACACCTTC	CASSLTRETGAGYTF
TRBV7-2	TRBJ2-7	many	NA	TGTGCCAGCAGCTTAGATCCCGGGTCCTACGAGCAGTACTTC	CASSLDPGSYEQYF
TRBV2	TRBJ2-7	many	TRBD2	TGTGCCGGCCGAGGGGCGGGAGGTCCCGGGGGCGAGCAGTACTTC	CAGRGAGGPGGEQYF
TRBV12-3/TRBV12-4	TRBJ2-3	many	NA	TGTGCCAGCACTCCCTCGGCAGATACGCAGTATTTT	CASTPSADTQYF
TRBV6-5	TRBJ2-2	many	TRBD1	TGTGCCAGCATCAGTCCCTGGACAGGAGACACCGGGGAGCTGTTTTTT	CASISPWTGDTGELFF
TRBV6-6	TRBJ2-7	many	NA	TGTGCCAGCAGTTACGTGGGCTCGCCCTCCTACGAGCAGTACTTC	CASSYVGSPSYEQYF
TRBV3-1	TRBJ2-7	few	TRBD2	TGTGCCAACAGCCAAGAGGGAGCGGGAGGGGGACGCTCCTACGAGCAGTACTTC	CANSQEGAGGGRSYEQYF
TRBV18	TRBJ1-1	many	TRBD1	TGTGCCAGCTCACAGGACAGGGGGTCAAGTGAAGCTTTCTTT	CASSQDRGSSEAFF
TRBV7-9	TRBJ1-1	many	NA	NA	CASSFGAGAEAFF
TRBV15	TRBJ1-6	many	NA	TGTGCCACCAGCAGAGATGCTCGTTCACCCCTCCACTTT	CATSRDARSPLHF
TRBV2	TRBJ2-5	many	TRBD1	TGTGCCAGCATCCCCGGACAGGCATCCGGGGAGACCCAGTACTTC	CASIPGQASGETQYF
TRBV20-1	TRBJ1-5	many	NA	TGCAGTGCTAGAGCGTCCCAGGGTCAGCCCCAGCATTTT	CSARASQGQPQHF
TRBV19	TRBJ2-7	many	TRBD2	TGTGCCAGTAGTATTGGGACTAGCGGGAACGAGCAGTACTTC	CASSIGTSGNEQYF
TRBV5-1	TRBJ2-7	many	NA	TGCGCCAGCAACACGAATGACGAGCAGTACTTC	CASNTNDEQYF
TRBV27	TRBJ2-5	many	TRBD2	TGTGCCAGCAGTTCACTAGCGGGAGTCCGAGAGACCCAGTACTTC	CASSSLAGVRETQYF
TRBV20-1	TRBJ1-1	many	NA	TGCAGTGCTATTAGCCAGGCTCTCGGAGGAGCTTTCTTT	CSAISQALGGAFF
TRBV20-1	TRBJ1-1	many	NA	TGCAGTGCTAGCGACAACACTGAAGCTTTCTTT	CSASDNTEAFF
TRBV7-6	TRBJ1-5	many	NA	TGTGCCAGCAGCTTAGCCCCCGGGGCTCAGCCCCAGCATTTT	CASSLAPGAQPQHF
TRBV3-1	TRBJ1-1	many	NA	TGTGCCAGCAGCCAAGATAGGCTTGAAGCTTTCTTT	CASSQDRLEAFF
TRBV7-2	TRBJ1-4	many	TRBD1	TGTGCCAGCAGCTTAAACAGGGGAGGAGATGAAAAACTGTTTTTT	CASSLNRGGDEKLFF
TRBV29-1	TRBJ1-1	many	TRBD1	TGCAGCTCGGGACAGTCGAACACTGAAGCTTTCTTT	CSSGQSNTEAFF
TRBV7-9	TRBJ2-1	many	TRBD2	TGTGCCAGCAGCTTAGGTAGCGGGAGTGGGGATGAGCAGTTCTTC	CASSLGSGSGDEQFF
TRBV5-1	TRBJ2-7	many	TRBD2	TGCGCCAGCAGCTGGGGAATCGGCGGGAGCGGTTACGAGCAGTACTTC	CASSWGIGGSGYEQYF
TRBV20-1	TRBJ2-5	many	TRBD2	TGCAGTGCTAGGAACCCCAGCGGGAGACTTCAAGAGACCCAGTACTTC	CSARNPSGRLQETQYF
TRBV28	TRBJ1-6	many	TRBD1	TGTGCCAGCAGTGCCGGACAGGGATCGGCTTCACCCCTCCACTTT	CASSAGQGSASPLHF
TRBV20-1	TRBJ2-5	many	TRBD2	TGCAGTGCTGTGACTAGCGGGACAGAGACCCAGTACTTC	CSAVTSGTETQYF
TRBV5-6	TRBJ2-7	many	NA	TGTGCCAGCAGCTTGGGGGGGGGCCTCGAGCAGTACTTC	CASSLGGGLEQYF
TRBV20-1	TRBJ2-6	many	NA	TGCAGTGCTAGAGACGGGACCCTTCCTGGGGCCAACGTCCTGACTTTC	CSARDGTLPGANVLTF
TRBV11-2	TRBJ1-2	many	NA	TGTGCCAGCAGCCCCGTTGGCACAGGGACCTATGGCTACACCTTC	CASSPVGTGTYGYTF
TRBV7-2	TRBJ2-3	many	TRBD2	TGTGCCAGCAGCCCGTCTAGCGGGAGTCGAGATACGCAGTATTTT	CASSPSSGSRDTQYF
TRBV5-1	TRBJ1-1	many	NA	TGCGCCAGCAGCTTGGAGGGGACGTGGGCTTTCTTT	CASSLEGTWAFF
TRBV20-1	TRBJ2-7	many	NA	TGCAGTGCGAGCGGCGGCTACGAGCAGTACTTC	CSASGGYEQYF
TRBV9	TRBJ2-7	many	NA	TGTGCCAGCAGCGTCAAACAGGGAATATCCGTTACGAGCGCCTACGAGCAGTACTTC	CASSVKQGISVTSAYEQYF
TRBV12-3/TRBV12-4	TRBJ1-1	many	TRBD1	TGTGCCAGCAGCACTGAGGGACAGGGTATGAACACTGAAGCTTTCTTT	CASSTEGQGMNTEAFF
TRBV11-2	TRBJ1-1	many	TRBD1	TGTGCCAGCAGCATGGACAGGGGGCGGGAAGCTTTCTTT	CASSMDRGREAFF
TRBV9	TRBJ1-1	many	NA	TGTGCCAGCAGCGTATCAGGGAGAACTGAAGCTTTCTTT	CASSVSGRTEAFF
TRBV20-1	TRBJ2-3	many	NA	TGCAGTCTCCAGGAGGGGGGCACAGATACGCAGTATTTT	CSLQEGGTDTQYF
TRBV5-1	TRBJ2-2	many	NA	TGCGCCAGCAGCTTGGGAGGGGCCTCGAACACCGGGGAGCTGTTTTTT	CASSLGGASNTGELFF
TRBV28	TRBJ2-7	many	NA	TGTGCCAGCAGTTTAGGGCTAGACTCCTACGAGCAGTACTTC	CASSLGLDSYEQYF
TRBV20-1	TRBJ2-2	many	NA	TGCAGTGCTAGGGTCAATCCCGGGGAGCTGTTTTTT	CSARVNPGELFF
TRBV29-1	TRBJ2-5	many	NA	TGCAGCGTTACCGCTAGTTTAGAGACCCAGTACTTC	CSVTASLETQYF
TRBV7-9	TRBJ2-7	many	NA	TGTGCCAGCAGCTTGGGACTGGCTTACGAGCAGTACTTC	CASSLGLAYEQYF
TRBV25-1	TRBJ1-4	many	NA	TGTGCCAGCAGTGAATATGGGCCCGCCGGTAATGAAAAACTGTTTTTT	CASSEYGPAGNEKLFF
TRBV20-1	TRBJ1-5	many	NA	TGCAGTGCTAGCCAGGGGTTAGGACAGCCCCAGCATTTT	CSASQGLGQPQHF
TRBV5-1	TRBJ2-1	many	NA	TGCGCCAGCAGCTTGGAGGGAGCGGTTGAGAGAAATGAGCAGTTCTTC	CASSLEGAVERNEQFF
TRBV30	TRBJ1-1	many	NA	TGTGCCTGGAGATCGGGCAGGGTGGGCACTGAAGCTTTCTTT	CAWRSGRVGTEAFF
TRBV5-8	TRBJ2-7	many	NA	TGTGCCAGCGGCGACTACTCCTACGAGCAGTACTTC	CASGDYSYEQYF
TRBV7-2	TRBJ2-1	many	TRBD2	TGTGCCAGCAGCACCGGGACTAGTAGAATGTCTGAGCAGTTCTTC	CASSTGTSRMSEQFF
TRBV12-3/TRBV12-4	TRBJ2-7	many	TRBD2	TGTGCCAGCAACCAAGGACTAGCCTACGAGCAGTACTTC	CASNQGLAYEQYF